Shown below are 26 T cell receptor beta chains from a single sample sequenced in a study of blood T cell repertoires in COVID-19 (dated by TCRdb to the early 2020s). The library relied on the immunoSEQ multiplex PCR assay. As stored in TCRdb, this immuneACCESS dataset retains in-frame rearrangements with V and J assigned. A fraction of the clones does not appear; measured against another copy, unresolved V genes explain less than half of the discrepancy, and the remainder lacks a known reason. The sample includes about 68,000 clones, with 75% to 90% observed a single time. Under 3% of the sample belongs to the ten largest clones. Sequenced sample: peripheral blood. The receptors were gathered from a man aged 45-65 years with acute or convalescent COVID-19.

This clone was found once. This rearrangement joins TRBV30 to TRBJ2-5; D uncertain. The germline CDR1 and CDR2 sequences are GTSNPN and SVGIG (reference sequence). Trimming took 2 bases from V and 6 from J, leaving 7 bases between them. This CDR3 spans 11 amino acids. CDR3 DNA sequence: TGTGCCTGGAGTTCACTACAGACCCAGTACTTC. This codes for CAWSSLQTQYF.

The V call is TRBV18, the J call TRBJ2-2; possible D gene TRBD2, 6 bases. Trimming cost V 3 bases and J 5 bases, with 16 bases left between them. Germline V CDR1 and CDR2: KGHSH, LQKENI. CDR3 size: 16 residues. The CDR3 loop reads CASSPRQPGGTGELFF. DNA of the CDR3: TGTGCCAGCTCACCGAGACAGCCTGGAGGGACCGGGGAGCTGTTTTTT.

The V call is TRBV6-6, the J call TRBJ2-2, with D possibly TRBD2 on 6 matching bases. V was pared by 5 bases and J by 7 bases, with 8 bases between. This CDR3 contains 12 residues. Germline CDR1 is MNHNY and CDR2 is SVGAGI (reference sequence). The CDR3 loop is CASSPGSGELFF. For the CDR3, the DNA is TGTGCCAGCAGTCCCGGGAGCGGGGAGCTGTTTTTT.

The chain combines TRBV6-5 with TRBJ1-1, with 7 bases fitting TRBD1. The CDR3 is 14 residues long. CDR1 MNHEY and CDR2 SVGAGI come from the germline V gene. Germline trimming cut 3 bases from V and 6 bases from J; bases unmatched to any gene: 7. The CDR3 DNA reads TGTGCCAGCAGTTATGACAGGGTCCGGGCTGAAGCTTTCTTT. It encodes CASSYDRVRAEAFF.

J is TRBJ2-7 and V is TRBV6-4; D is perhaps TRBD1 (6 bases). This CDR3 is built from 18 residues. The V end was cut by 2 bases, the J end by 3 bases, with 23 bases between. Looked up from germline, CDR1 is MRHNA and CDR2 is SNTAGT. The CDR3 is CASSDRYFFRAGDYEQYV. In DNA form, the CDR3 reads TGTGCCAGCAGTGACAGGTATTTTTTCCGAGCAGGGGACTACGAGCAGTACGTC.

The chain couples TRBV7-2 to TRBJ2-5; TRBD2 matches 10 bases. The V and J ends lost 1 base and 3 bases, in that order; junction bases with no gene match: 2. This CDR3 spans 15 amino acids. The germline gives CDR1 SGHTA, CDR2 FQGNSA. The CDR3: CASSLGTSGKETQYF. The CDR3 nucleotides read TGTGCCAGCAGCTTAGGGACTAGCGGAAAAGAGACCCAGTACTTC.

The V call is TRBV18, the J call TRBJ2-3; 8 bases fit TRBD2. The CDR3 sequence is 15 residues long. Germline V gives CDR1 KGHSH, CDR2 LQKENI. V lost 1 base to trimming and J lost 2 bases; unmatched junction nucleotides: 2. The CDR3 coding sequence is TGTGCCAGCTCACCACAACTAGCGGACACAGATACGCAGTATTTT. The encoded protein is CASSPQLADTDTQYF.

The chain uses TRBV28 and TRBJ2-2; 8 bases agree with TRBD1. The germline V gene has CDR1 MDHEN and CDR2 SYDVKM. The CDR3 runs to 15 residues. J lost 1 base, V lost 5 bases, and 3 bases had no gene match. The CDR3 DNA is TGTGCCAGCAGTCCTACAGGGGGGAACACCGGGGAGCTGTTTTTT. This translates into CASSPTGGNTGELFF.

CDR3 sequence (DNA): TGTGCCAGCAGCCAAGGACTAGCGGGAGTAAGTTACGAGCAGTACTTC. This sequence encodes CASSQGLAGVSYEQYF. This chain uses TRBV3-1 (or the pseudogene TRBV3-2) with TRBJ2-7; 12 nucleotides line up with TRBD2. The germline V gene has CDR1 LGHDT and CDR2 YNNKEL (reference sequence). The J segment lost 4 bases and the V segment lost 1 base, leaving 5 bases of the junction unmatched. The CDR3 loop spans 16 amino acids.

This chain connects TRBV11-3 to TRBJ2-4, with TRBD1 matching 8 bases. V shed 5 bases and J 6 bases; nucleotides not matched to a gene: 3. The CDR3 is 13 amino acids. CDR1 and CDR2 (germline): SGHNT, YENEEA. As DNA, the CDR3 is TGTGCCAGCAGCGCAGGACAGGGAAACATTCAGTACTTC. It encodes CASSAGQGNIQYF.

The chain combines TRBV3-1 (or the pseudogene TRBV3-2) with TRBJ1-3; possibly TRBD1 for D (6 bases). The CDR3 covers 15 residues. V lost 4 bases and J 4 bases, leaving 14 bases between the germline ends. CDR1 LGHDT and CDR2 YNNKEL come from the germline V gene (reference sequence). CDR3 in DNA: TGTGCCAGCAGCCCCACCGGGACATCCGGAAACACCATATATTTT. Residues: CASSPTGTSGNTIYF.

This clone was counted once. The V gene is TRBV25-1, the J gene TRBJ2-3; 11 bases map to TRBD1. The CDR3 runs 16 residues. The germline CDR1 and CDR2 sequences are MGHDK and SYGVNS. V lost 6 bases, J lost 4 bases, and 9 bases stayed unmatched. The CDR3 protein is CASRDPGQGAADTQYF. As DNA, the CDR3 is TGTGCCAGCAGGGACCCCGGACAGGGGGCCGCAGATACGCAGTATTTT.

The chain couples TRBV24-1 to TRBJ2-7; TRBD2 aligns across 7 bases. The germline V gene encodes CDR1 KGHDR and CDR2 SFDVKD. V lost 2 bases, J lost 4 bases, and 7 bases stayed unmatched. The CDR3 covers 15 residues. The CDR3 sequence: CATSDSRRERYEQYF. The CDR3 DNA is TGTGCCACCAGTGATTCCCGGCGGGAGAGGTACGAGCAGTACTTC.

The rearrangement links TRBV5-1 to TRBJ2-1, with 9 bases that match TRBD2. Germline V gene sequence: CDR1 SGHRS, CDR2 YFSETQ. The trim removed 3 bases at V and 0 bases at J, leaving 10 bases unmatched. The CDR3 extends over 18 amino acids. CDR3 protein: CASSSFGGREGSYNEQFF. The CDR3 DNA sequence: TGCGCCAGCAGCTCCTTCGGGGGGCGGGAGGGCTCCTACAATGAGCAGTTCTTC.

J is TRBJ2-5 and V is TRBV27; 7 bases line up with TRBD1. Germline loops: CDR1 MNHEY, CDR2 SMNVEV (reference sequence). The J segment lost 1 base and the V segment lost 4 bases, leaving 12 bases of the junction unmatched. This CDR3 comprises 17 residues. CDR3 protein: CASSSKTGSRIQETQYF. CDR3 sequence (DNA): TGTGCCAGCAGTTCGAAGACAGGGTCCCGAATCCAAGAGACCCAGTACTTC.

This clone was picked up one time. The gene calls are TRBV9 and TRBJ2-3; the match to TRBD2 covers 12 bases. The CDR3 extends over 18 amino acids. Germline V gene lookup returns CDR1 SGDLS and CDR2 YYNGEE. V lost 2 bases to trimming and J lost 2 bases; unmatched junction nucleotides: 9. The CDR3 region is CASSVLAGGPSTTDTQYF. CDR3 nucleotide sequence: TGTGCCAGCAGCGTGCTAGCGGGAGGGCCTTCCACCACAGATACGCAGTATTTT.

The genes are TRBV4-3 and TRBJ2-7, with 9 bases lining up with TRBD2. CDR3 size: 18 residues. The ends lost 0 bases at V and 0 bases at J; junction bases unmatched: 9. Germline CDR1 reads LGHNA; CDR2 reads YSLEER. The CDR3 region is CASSQDYSGSPLSYEQYF. In nucleotides, the CDR3 is TGCGCCAGCAGCCAAGATTATAGCGGGAGTCCCCTCTCCTACGAGCAGTACTTC.

The rearrangement links TRBV6-6 to TRBJ1-5, with D possibly matching TRBD1 (5 bases). Deletions cut 2 bases from V and 4 bases from J, with 9 bases between. Germline V gives CDR1 MNHNY, CDR2 SVGAGI (reference sequence). The CDR3 sequence is 14 residues long. CDR3 bases: TGTGCCAGCAGTTACGGGGCCAGGAATCAGCCCCAGCATTTT. This sequence encodes CASSYGARNQPQHF.

The V call is TRBV5-1, the J call TRBJ2-1; 10 bases are a match to TRBD2. Germline trimming cut 4 bases from V and 7 bases from J; bases unmatched to any gene: 17. Germline CDR1 is SGHRS and CDR2 is YFSETQ. CDR3 length: 18 residues. CDR3 sequence reads: CASSLNRGLAQFRNEQFF. The CDR3 region has the DNA TGCGCCAGCAGCCTCAATAGGGGACTAGCGCAATTCAGGAATGAGCAGTTCTTC.

Only a few counts were recorded for this clone. V is TRBV7-3 and J is TRBJ1-6, with 9 bases identical to TRBD1. Trimming took 1 base from V and 9 from J; bases not matched to a gene: 13. The CDR3 loop spans 18 amino acids. Germline CDR1 is SGHTA and CDR2 is FQGTGA. The CDR3 DNA sequence: TGTGCCAGCAGCTTAAAACCCCCGACAGGGGGTTCGGGTTCACCCCTCCACTTT. Translation: CASSLKPPTGGSGSPLHF. Together with reference TRBV7-3 and TRBJ1-6, the CDR3 gives the full variable domain: GAGVSQTPSNKVTEKGKYVELRCDPISGHTALYWYRQSLGQGPEFLIYFQGTGAADDSGLPNDRFFAVRPEGSVSTLKIQRTERGDSAVYLCASSLKPPTGGSGSPLHFGNGTRLTVT.

This clone was observed a single time. The chain has TRBV28 and TRBJ1-1; D gene unclear. The germline gives CDR1 MDHEN, CDR2 SYDVKM. V shed 11 bases and J shed 0 bases, with 7 bases lying between them. The CDR3 spans 11 residues. The CDR3 reads CAHGVNTEAFF. The CDR3 DNA is TGTGCCCATGGAGTGAACACTGAAGCTTTCTTT.

V usage is TRBV19 and J usage is TRBJ1-5; 10 nucleotides line up with TRBD1. Per the germline V gene, CDR1 is LNHDA and CDR2 is SQIVND (reference sequence). The CDR3 consists of 15 residues. V was pared by 9 bases and J by 3 bases, with 8 bases of the junction left unmatched. The CDR3 DNA reads TGTGCCAGCACACGGGACAGGGGCGACAATCAGCCCCAGCATTTT. Its protein is CASTRDRGDNQPQHF.

Turning to this clone: Different DNA sequences within this sample yield the same CDR3. The J gene is TRBJ1-3, the V gene TRBV29-1, with TRBD1 identical over 7 bases. Trimming removed 4 bases from V and 0 bases from J; junction bases left unmatched: 0. Germline V lookup: CDR1 SQVTM, CDR2 ANQGSEA. The CDR3 loop spans 13 amino acids. The CDR3 bases are TGCAGCGTTGGGGACAGCTCTGGAAACACCATATATTTT. This gives the protein CSVGDSSGNTIYF.

This chain links TRBV30 with TRBJ1-1; no firm D call. The CDR3 extends over 13 amino acids. Germline V gene sequence: CDR1 GTSNPN, CDR2 SVGIG (reference sequence). V lost 2 bases, J lost 3 bases, and 10 bases lay in between. CDR3 protein: CAWSTGDHTEAFF. The CDR3 region has the DNA TGTGCCTGGAGTACTGGAGACCACACTGAAGCTTTCTTT.

This rearrangement joins TRBV6-5 to TRBJ1-1; TRBD1 agrees at 7 bases. Germline-derived CDR1 and CDR2 are MNHEY and SVGAGI. After removal of 6 bases from V and 1 base from J, the junction contained 5 bases not matched to a gene. The CDR3 covers 14 residues. The CDR3 nucleotides are TGTGCCAGCAGAGTGACAGGGAGGAACACTGAAGCTTTCTTT. It translates to CASRVTGRNTEAFF.

The gene calls are TRBV10-3 and TRBJ1-2, with D hard to call. This CDR3 spans 14 amino acids. The germline V gene encodes CDR1 ENHRY and CDR2 SYGVKD. Trimming pared 4 bases from V and 2 bases from J, leaving 11 bases between. In nucleotides, the CDR3 is TGTGCCATCAGTGCGAAAGAACTAAACTATGGCTACACCTTC. This sequence encodes CAISAKELNYGYTF.